The 10 T cell receptor beta chains below all came from one sample that was sequenced in a study of cytomegalovirus exposure and HLA in healthy donors. Both 60 Vbeta primers and 13 Jbeta primers went into the PCR. Clones were sequenced by immunoSEQ multiplex PCR, and TCRdb holds only the in-frame ones, with some missing. Seen here are 150,000 to 200,000 clones, 75% to 85% observed once, and the top ten hold approximately 1.4%. Sequenced sample: PBMCs. The receptor source for this set is a woman between 50 and 59 years old in good health and CMV-seronegative.

This chain links TRBV27 with TRBJ1-1, with 8 bases that match TRBD1. Germline values: CDR1 MNHEY, CDR2 SMNVEV (reference sequence). The CDR3 contains 14 residues. J was trimmed by 6 bases and V by 0 bases; bases with no gene match: 3. The CDR3 bases are TGTGCCAGCAGTTTATCCCACAGGGGGGCTGAAGCTTTCTTT. It encodes CASSLSHRGAEAFF.

DNA of the CDR3: TGTGCCAGTAGTCCCTGGAGAGTAGCGGGCTACAATGAGCAGTTCTTC. This encodes CASSPWRVAGYNEQFF. The rearrangement joins TRBV19 to TRBJ2-1, with TRBD2 matching over 7 bases. The CDR3 sequence is 16 residues long. CDR1 is LNHDA, CDR2 SQIVND, per germline (reference sequence). V was clipped by 5 bases and J by 3 bases; unmatched bases: 10.

J is TRBJ2-7 and V is TRBV6-5; 8 nucleotides agree with TRBD1. The CDR3 runs 14 residues. The J segment lost 2 bases and the V segment lost 0 bases, leaving 0 bases of the junction unmatched. Germline CDR1 MNHEY, CDR2 SVGAGI. The chain's CDR3 is CASSYSTGAYEQYF. The CDR3 nucleotides read TGTGCCAGCAGTTACTCGACAGGGGCCTACGAGCAGTACTTC.

The chain combines TRBV7-9 with TRBJ1-2; no definite D call. The CDR3 runs to 14 residues. The germline V gene has CDR1 SEHNR and CDR2 FQNEAQ (reference sequence). V lost 7 bases and J lost 4, with 16 bases in between. The CDR3 loop reads CASTNRGRFYGYTF. The CDR3 bases are TGTGCCAGCACTAACCGAGGGCGATTCTATGGCTACACCTTC.

The chain has TRBV18 and TRBJ2-3; possible D gene TRBD2, 6 bases. Germline V gene lookup returns CDR1 KGHSH and CDR2 LQKENI. The V end was cut by 1 base, the J end by 5 bases, with 10 bases between. The CDR3 is 14 residues long. CDR3: CASSPLGSGDTQYF. CDR3 DNA sequence: TGTGCCAGCTCACCACTGGGTAGCGGAGATACGCAGTATTTT.

This clone was observed a single time. The chain has TRBV6-1 and TRBJ2-1; D unclear. Germline loops: CDR1 MNHNS, CDR2 SASEGT. The CDR3 consists of 11 residues. V was pared by 7 bases and J by 3 bases, with 4 bases between. In DNA form, the CDR3 reads TGTGCCAGCAAATACTACAATGAGCAGTTCTTC. It codes for CASKYYNEQFF.

This clone was counted only a few times. The chain's CDR3 is CASIGQANTGELFF. The CDR3 DNA is TGCGCCAGCATCGGACAAGCGAACACCGGGGAGCTGTTTTTT. This rearrangement joins TRBV5-1 to TRBJ2-2; possible D gene TRBD1, 5 bases. This CDR3 region has 14 residues. V lost 6 bases, J lost 0 bases, and 9 bases lay in between. Looked up from germline, CDR1 is SGHRS and CDR2 is YFSETQ.

The chain has TRBV7-2 and TRBJ1-6; no definite D call. Germline V CDR1 and CDR2: SGHTA, FQGNSA. This CDR3 is built from 15 residues. Deletions cut 3 bases from V and 7 bases from J, with 13 bases between. This CDR3 reads CASSFSGQSNSPLHF. The DNA of the CDR3 is TGTGCCAGCAGCTTTTCAGGCCAATCAAATTCACCCCTCCACTTT.

This clone came up a few times. The V and J genes are TRBV7-9 and TRBJ1-2; D is unresolved. The germline gives CDR1 SEHNR, CDR2 FQNEAQ (reference sequence). The CDR3 has 12 residues. The V and J ends lost 5 bases and 3 bases respectively, with 7 bases between them. The CDR3: CASSASDYGYTF. The CDR3, as DNA: TGTGCCAGCAGCGCCTCAGACTATGGCTACACCTTC.

This chain links TRBV4-3 with TRBJ2-1; D is perhaps TRBD2 (5 bases). Germline loops: CDR1 LGHNA, CDR2 YSLEER. Trimming took off 0 bases at V and 8 bases at J, with 14 bases between the two ends. The CDR3 extends over 15 amino acids. The CDR3 DNA reads as TGCGCCAGCAGCCAAGATTTGGCGGGTCCGGATGAGCAGTTCTTC. Encoded protein: CASSQDLAGPDEQFF.